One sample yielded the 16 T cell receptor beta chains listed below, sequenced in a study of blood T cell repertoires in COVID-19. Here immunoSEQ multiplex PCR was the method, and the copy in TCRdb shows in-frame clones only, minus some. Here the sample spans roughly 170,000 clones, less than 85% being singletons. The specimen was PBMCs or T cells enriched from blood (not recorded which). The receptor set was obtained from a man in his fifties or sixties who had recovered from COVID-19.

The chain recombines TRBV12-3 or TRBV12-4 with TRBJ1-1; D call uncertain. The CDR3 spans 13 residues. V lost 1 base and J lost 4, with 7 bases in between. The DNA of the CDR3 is TGTGCCAGCAGTTTAGTTGCGAGCACTGAAGCTTTCTTT. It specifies CASSLVASTEAFF.

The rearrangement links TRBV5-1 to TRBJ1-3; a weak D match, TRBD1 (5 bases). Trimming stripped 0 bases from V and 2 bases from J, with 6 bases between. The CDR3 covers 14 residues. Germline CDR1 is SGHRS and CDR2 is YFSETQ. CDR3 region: CASSLDRTGNTIYF. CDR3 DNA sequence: TGCGCCAGCAGCTTGGACAGGACTGGAAACACCATATATTTT.

In nucleotides, the CDR3 is TGTGCCAGCAGCCCCCGACAGGGGGCGGGTGAGCAGTTCTTC. It encodes CASSPRQGAGEQFF. This sequence joins TRBV11-2 and TRBJ2-1; 10 bases match TRBD1. There are 14 residues in the CDR3. CDR1 and CDR2 from the germline V gene are SGHAT and FQNNGV. V trimming: 5 bases; J trimming: 9 bases; junction bases outside the gene matches: 7.

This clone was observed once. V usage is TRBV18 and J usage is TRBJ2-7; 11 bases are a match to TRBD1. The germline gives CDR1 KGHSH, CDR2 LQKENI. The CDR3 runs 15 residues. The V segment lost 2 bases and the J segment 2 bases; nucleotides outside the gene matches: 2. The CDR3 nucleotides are TGTGCCAGCTCACCAGAGGGACAGGGGGCCTACGAGCAGTACTTC. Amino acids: CASSPEGQGAYEQYF.

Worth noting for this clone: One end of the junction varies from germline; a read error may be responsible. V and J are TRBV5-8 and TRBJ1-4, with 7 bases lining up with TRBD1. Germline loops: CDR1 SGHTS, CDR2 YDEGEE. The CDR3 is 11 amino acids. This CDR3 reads CASSSGGTASF. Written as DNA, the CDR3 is TGTGCCAGCAGCTCGGGTGGGACAGCAAGCTTT.

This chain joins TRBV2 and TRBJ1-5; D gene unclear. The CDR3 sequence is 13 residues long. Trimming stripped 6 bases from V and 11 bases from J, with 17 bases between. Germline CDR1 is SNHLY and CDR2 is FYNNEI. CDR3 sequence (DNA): TGTGCCAGCAGCGATCCATTGGTCCTATCCCAGCATTTT. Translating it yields CASSDPLVLSQHF.

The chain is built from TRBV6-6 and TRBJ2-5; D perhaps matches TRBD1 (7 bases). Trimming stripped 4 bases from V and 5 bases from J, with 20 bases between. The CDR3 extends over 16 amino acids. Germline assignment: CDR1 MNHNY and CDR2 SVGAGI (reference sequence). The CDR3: CASSSTYPRGDETQYF. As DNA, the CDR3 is TGTGCCAGCAGTTCCACATATCCCAGGGGGGATGAGACCCAGTACTTC.

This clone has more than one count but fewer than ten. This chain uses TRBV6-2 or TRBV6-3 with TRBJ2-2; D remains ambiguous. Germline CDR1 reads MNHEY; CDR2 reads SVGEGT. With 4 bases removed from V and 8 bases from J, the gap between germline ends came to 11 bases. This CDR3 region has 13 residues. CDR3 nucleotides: TGTGCCAGCAGTTTGTCAGAGACAGGGGAGCTGTTTTTT. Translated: CASSLSETGELFF.

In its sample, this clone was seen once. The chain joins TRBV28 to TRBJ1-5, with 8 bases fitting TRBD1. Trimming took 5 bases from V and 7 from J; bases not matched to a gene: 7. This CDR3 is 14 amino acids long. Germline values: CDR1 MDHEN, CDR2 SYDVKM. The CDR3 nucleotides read TGTGCCAGCAGTGCAGGGGGCTGGAACCAGCCCCAGCATTTT. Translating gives CASSAGGWNQPQHF.

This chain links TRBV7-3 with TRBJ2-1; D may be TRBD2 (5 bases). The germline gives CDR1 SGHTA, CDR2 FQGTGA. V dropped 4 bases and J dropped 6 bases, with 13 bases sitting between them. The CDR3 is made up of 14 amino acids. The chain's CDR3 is CASSSGYYSNEQFF. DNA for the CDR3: TGTGCCAGCAGCTCGGGGTACTACAGCAATGAGCAGTTCTTC.

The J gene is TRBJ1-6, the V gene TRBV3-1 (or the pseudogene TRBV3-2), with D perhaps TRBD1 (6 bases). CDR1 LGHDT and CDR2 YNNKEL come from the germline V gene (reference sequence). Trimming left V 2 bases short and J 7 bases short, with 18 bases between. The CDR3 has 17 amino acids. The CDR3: CASSQRGGGARNSPLHF. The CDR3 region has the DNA TGTGCCAGCAGCCAACGAGGAGGGGGGGCGCGGAATTCACCCCTCCACTTT.

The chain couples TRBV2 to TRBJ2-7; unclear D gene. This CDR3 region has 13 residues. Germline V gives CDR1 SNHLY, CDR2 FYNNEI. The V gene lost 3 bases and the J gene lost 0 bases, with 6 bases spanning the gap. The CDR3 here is CASSDRLSYEQYF. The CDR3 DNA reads TGTGCCAGCAGTGACAGACTCTCCTACGAGCAGTACTTC.

CDR3 sequence (DNA): TGTGCCAGCAGTGAACTTAGAGGAAACACCATATATTTT. This translates into CASSELRGNTIYF. The chain carries TRBV6-1 and TRBJ1-3; D is uncertain. The germline CDR1 and CDR2 sequences are MNHNS and SASEGT. This CDR3 is 13 amino acids long. The V gene lost 2 bases and the J gene lost 4 bases, with 6 bases spanning the gap.

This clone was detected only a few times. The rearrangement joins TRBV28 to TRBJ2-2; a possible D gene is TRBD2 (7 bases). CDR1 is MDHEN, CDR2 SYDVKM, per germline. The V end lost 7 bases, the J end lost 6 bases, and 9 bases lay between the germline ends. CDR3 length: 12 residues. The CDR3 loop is CASTGGPGELFF. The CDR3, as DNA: TGTGCCAGCACCGGGGGGCCCGGGGAGCTGTTTTTT.

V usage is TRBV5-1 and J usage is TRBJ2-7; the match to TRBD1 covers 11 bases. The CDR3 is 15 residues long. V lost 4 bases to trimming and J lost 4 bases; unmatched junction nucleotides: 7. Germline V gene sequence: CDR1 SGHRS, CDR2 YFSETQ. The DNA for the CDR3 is TGCGCCAGCAGCCTGGGGGGACAGGGGGATTACGAGCAGTACTTC. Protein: CASSLGGQGDYEQYF.

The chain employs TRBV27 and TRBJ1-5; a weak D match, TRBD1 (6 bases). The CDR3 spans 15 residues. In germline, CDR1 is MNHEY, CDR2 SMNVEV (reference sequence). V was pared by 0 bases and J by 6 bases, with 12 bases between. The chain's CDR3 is CASSLSFGGSQPQHF. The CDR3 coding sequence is TGTGCCAGCAGTTTATCTTTTGGGGGCTCTCAGCCCCAGCATTTT.